What follows are 29 T cell receptor beta chains derived from one specimen sequenced in a study of T cells in Graves' hyperthyroidism and ophthalmopathy. The TCR beta CDR3 regions underwent amplification using RNA transcripts as the source. A first-round RT-PCR of the TCR CDR3 used the HTBI primer set. TCRdb reprocessed the multiplex PCR reads via MiXCR and lists one record per CDR3 protein. The sample records under 500,000 distinct CDR3 sequences, more than 12% being singletons. The sample was blood. All receptors derive from a man aged 45-65 years with Graves' ophthalmopathy.

This clonotype was counted at least ten times. The rearrangement uses TRBV20-1 and TRBJ2-1; 8 nucleotides align to TRBD2. This CDR3 contains 15 residues. V gave up 6 bases and J gave up 0 bases; unmatched junction bases: 7. Per the germline V gene, CDR1 is DFQATT and CDR2 is SNEGSKA (reference sequence). The CDR3 is CSAPRGGSSYNEQFF. The DNA of the CDR3 is TGCAGTGCCCCCCGGGGGGGAAGCTCCTACAATGAGCAGTTCTTC.

There are a few counts of this clonotype. Here the CDR3 DNA reads TGTGCCAGTAGTAAGGACCCTAGCTCCTACAATGAGCAGTTCTTC. Translated, it gives CASSKDPSSYNEQFF. The V and J genes are TRBV19 and TRBJ2-1, with D unresolved. Per germline, CDR1 LNHDA and CDR2 SQIVND (reference sequence). Trimming took off 4 bases at V and 0 bases at J, with 10 bases between the two ends. The CDR3 is made up of 15 amino acids.

The CDR3 reads CASSIGQGAVYEQYF. The CDR3 DNA reads as TGTGCCAGCAGCATTGGACAGGGAGCAGTCTACGAGCAGTACTTC. The chain links TRBV7-3 to TRBJ2-7; 8 nucleotides line up with TRBD1. The CDR3 is 15 amino acids. The junction had 9 bases not matched to a gene; V was cut back by 5 bases and J by 3 bases. Germline assignment: CDR1 SGHTA and CDR2 FQGTGA.

The chain employs TRBV27 and TRBJ2-1; the match to TRBD2 covers 11 bases. The CDR3 totals 17 residues. In germline, CDR1 is MNHEY, CDR2 SMNVEV (reference sequence). Unmatched junction bases numbered 9, after V lost 1 base and J lost 7 bases. CDR3 in amino acids: CASSLLLAGGPRNEQFF. The DNA of the CDR3 is TGTGCCAGCAGTTTATTGTTAGCGGGAGGGCCGAGGAATGAGCAGTTCTTC.

Ten or more counts support this clonotype. The chain uses TRBV29-1 and TRBJ1-1; no clear D gene. Between the trimmed V and J ends, which lost 2 bases and 1 base, there was a span of 11 bases. In germline, CDR1 is SQVTM, CDR2 ANQGSEA. The CDR3 length is 14 residues. The CDR3 reads CSVERTGRNTEAFF. The CDR3 DNA sequence: TGCAGCGTTGAACGAACGGGGAGGAACACTGAAGCTTTCTTT.

The V gene is TRBV10-3, the J gene TRBJ1-1; D ambiguous. The CDR3 is 12 amino acids. Germline CDR1 is ENHRY and CDR2 is SYGVKD. V lost 4 bases and J 5 bases, leaving 8 bases between the germline ends. CDR3 nucleotides: TGTGCCATCAGTGTCGGGAATACTGAAGCTTTCTTT. Translation: CAISVGNTEAFF.

This clonotype was seen ten or more times. The chain is built from TRBV3-1 and TRBJ2-5; 7 bases agree with TRBD2. CDR1 is LGHDT, CDR2 YNNKEL, per germline (reference sequence). V dropped 3 bases and J dropped 6; count of bases not matched to a gene: 10. This CDR3 spans 15 amino acids. In DNA, the CDR3 is TGTGCCAGCAGCCAGAAGGCAGCGGGATTGAAGACCCAGTACTTC. Residues: CASSQKAAGLKTQYF.

The sample holds many counts of this clonotype. The chain uses TRBV11-2 and TRBJ2-3; the match to TRBD2 covers 13 bases. The CDR3 runs to 15 residues. Germline values: CDR1 SGHAT, CDR2 FQNNGV. The V gene end was trimmed by 1 base and the J gene end by 5 bases; junction bases not matched to a gene: 0. The CDR3, as DNA: TGTGCCAGCAGCTTAGGGACTAGCGGGAGAGATACGCAGTATTTT. As protein: CASSLGTSGRDTQYF.

This clonotype was counted ten times or more. The genes are TRBV20-1 and TRBJ2-5; perhaps TRBD2 as D (6 bases). Per the germline V gene, CDR1 is DFQATT and CDR2 is SNEGSKA (reference sequence). V gave up 3 bases and J gave up 4 bases, with 12 bases separating them. This CDR3 is 13 amino acids long. The CDR3 reads CSARDLGGETQYF. The CDR3 DNA sequence: TGCAGTGCTAGGGATCTCGGGGGAGAGACCCAGTACTTC.

The rearrangement joins TRBV9 to TRBJ1-2, with TRBD1 identical over 8 bases. Trimming removed 4 bases from V and 5 bases from J; junction bases left unmatched: 10. The CDR3 is made up of 15 amino acids. The germline V gene has CDR1 SGDLS and CDR2 YYNGEE. The CDR3 region is CASSRTTGEGYGYTF. For the CDR3, the DNA is TGTGCCAGCAGCCGGACGACAGGGGAGGGATATGGCTACACCTTC.

This clonotype was found a few times. This rearrangement joins TRBV5-4 to TRBJ2-5, with D tentatively TRBD1 (5 bases). The germline V and J ends were trimmed by 4 bases and 5 bases, with 15 bases remaining between them. The CDR3 runs to 14 residues. Germline V gives CDR1 SGHNT, CDR2 YYREEE (reference sequence). The CDR3 bases are TGTGCCAGCAGCCCACCCCAGGGCCTGGAGACCCAGTACTTC. Translation gives CASSPPQGLETQYF.

There are many counts of this clonotype. J is TRBJ2-7 and V is TRBV3-1; D ambiguous. The germline V gene encodes CDR1 LGHDT and CDR2 YNNKEL (reference sequence). The CDR3 contains 17 residues. Trimming shortened V by 0 bases and J by 0 bases, and 15 bases separated the two germline ends. The CDR3: CASSQESRRITSYEQYF. The CDR3 DNA is TGTGCCAGCAGCCAAGAATCGCGACGGATAACCTCCTACGAGCAGTACTTC.

At least ten counts were recorded for this clonotype. The chain has TRBV28 and TRBJ2-1, with D uncertain. CDR3 length equals 13 residues. Trimming pared 8 bases from V and 5 bases from J, leaving 13 bases between. The germline V gene has CDR1 MDHEN and CDR2 SYDVKM. CDR3 in amino acids: CASPSPANNEQFF. The CDR3 DNA reads as TGTGCCAGCCCTTCACCGGCTAACAATGAGCAGTTCTTC.

This clonotype was recorded many times. The V call is TRBV20-1, the J call TRBJ2-3, with D unresolved. Trimming pared 0 bases from V and 1 base from J, leaving 11 bases between. The CDR3 spans 15 residues. Germline-derived CDR1 and CDR2 are DFQATT and SNEGSKA (reference sequence). CDR3 residues: CSARDPTRRTDTQYF. The CDR3 coding sequence is TGCAGTGCTAGAGATCCCACCAGGCGCACAGATACGCAGTATTTT.

This clonotype was counted ten times or more. V gene TRBV11-2 combines with J gene TRBJ2-1; 7 nucleotides align to TRBD2. Per the germline V gene, CDR1 is SGHAT and CDR2 is FQNNGV. There are 17 residues in the CDR3. Trimming took 1 base from V and 5 from J; bases not matched to a gene: 11. CDR3 residues: CASSLAAGLKTNNEQFF. The CDR3 nucleotides are TGTGCCAGCAGCTTAGCCGCGGGACTAAAAACGAACAATGAGCAGTTCTTC.

The genes are TRBV27 and TRBJ2-5, with 12 bases identical to TRBD2. Losses at the gene ends were 6 bases for V and 4 bases for J; bases not matched to a gene: 9. Germline V lookup: CDR1 MNHEY, CDR2 SMNVEV (reference sequence). CDR3 length: 16 amino acids. The DNA for the CDR3 is TGTGCCAGCAGAACCGGACTAGCGGGAATGGTAGAGACCCAGTACTTC. Translating it yields CASRTGLAGMVETQYF.

The chain uses TRBV27 and TRBJ1-5; the D is unclear. Per the germline V gene, CDR1 is MNHEY and CDR2 is SMNVEV (reference sequence). V lost 3 bases and J 7 bases, leaving 13 bases between the germline ends. The CDR3 loop spans 14 amino acids. The CDR3 DNA reads TGTGCCAGCAGTTTTATAGGCAGGTCCCAGCCCCAGCATTTT. Translating gives CASSFIGRSQPQHF.

This clonotype was picked up a small number of times. The V gene is TRBV15, the J gene TRBJ2-7; a weak D match, TRBD1 (6 bases). CDR3 size: 14 residues. Germline V CDR1 and CDR2: LNHNV, YYDKDF (reference sequence). V was pared by 2 bases and J by 2 bases, with 10 bases between. The CDR3 sequence is CATSRNREPYEQYF. The CDR3 nucleotides are TGTGCCACCAGCAGAAACAGGGAACCCTACGAGCAGTACTTC.

This clonotype was seen many times. The V and J genes are TRBV10-3 and TRBJ2-1; 10 nucleotides match TRBD2. The CDR3 runs to 16 residues. V lost 3 bases to trimming and J lost 11 bases; unmatched junction nucleotides: 13. CDR1 ENHRY and CDR2 SYGVKD come from the germline V gene. In nucleotides, the CDR3 is TGTGCCATCAGTGACCCTCAGCGGGAGGGCCAGGGTAAGCAGTTCTTC. Amino acids: CAISDPQREGQGKQFF.

This clonotype showed up many times. V usage is TRBV24-1 and J usage is TRBJ2-1, with 11 bases identical to TRBD2. CDR1 KGHDR and CDR2 SFDVKD come from the germline V gene. After removal of 3 bases from V and 5 bases from J, the junction contained 5 bases not matched to a gene. This CDR3 comprises 16 residues. The CDR3 here is CATSDDSGRDDNEQFF. CDR3 DNA: TGTGCCACCAGTGATGATAGCGGGAGGGACGACAATGAGCAGTTCTTC.

The genes are TRBV5-1 and TRBJ2-5; 7 nucleotides agree with TRBD2. Trimming cost V 2 bases and J 4 bases; bases outside gene matches: 5. Germline loops: CDR1 SGHRS, CDR2 YFSETQ. This CDR3 spans 14 amino acids. The CDR3 bases are TGCGCCAGCAGCTTCGCGGGAGCGCGAGAGACCCAGTACTTC. This codes for CASSFAGARETQYF. The full variable domain, its missing parts supplied by reference TRBV5-1 and TRBJ2-5, is KAGVTQTPRYLIKTRGQQVTLSCSPISGHRSVSWYQQTPGQGLQFLFEYFSETQRNKGNFPGRFSGRQFSNSRSEMNVSTLELGDSALYLCASSFAGARETQYFGPGTRLLVL.

This clonotype was seen only a few times. The chain has TRBV14 and TRBJ2-6; D is undetermined. CDR1 is SGHDN, CDR2 FVKESK, per germline. Trimming left V 3 bases short and J 4 bases short, with 10 bases between. The CDR3 is 15 residues long. The CDR3 nucleotides are TGTGCCAGCAGCCAGGGATTGAGGGGGGCCAACGTCCTGACTTTC. Translating gives CASSQGLRGANVLTF.

This clonotype has at least ten counts. J is TRBJ2-5 and V is TRBV6-5; a weak D match, TRBD2 (6 bases). The CDR3 spans 15 residues. Looked up from germline, CDR1 is MNHEY and CDR2 is SVGAGI. V was cut by 2 bases and J by 5 bases, with 15 bases left in between. In DNA form, the CDR3 reads TGTGCCAGCAGTTACGCCCGTGGCGGGATTGAGACCCAGTACTTC. Its protein is CASSYARGGIETQYF.

This clonotype showed up many times. V gene TRBV18 combines with J gene TRBJ2-1; 9 nucleotides match TRBD2. CDR3 length equals 17 residues. Germline values: CDR1 KGHSH, CDR2 LQKENI. The ends lost 4 bases at V and 9 bases at J; junction bases unmatched: 16. The CDR3 region is CASSLIRTSVDPREQFF. The CDR3 nucleotides are TGTGCCAGCTCACTAATTCGGACTAGCGTCGACCCCCGTGAGCAGTTCTTC.

This clonotype was seen repeatedly, ten times or more. V gene TRBV29-1 combines with J gene TRBJ2-2; TRBD1 agrees at 8 bases. Looked up from germline, CDR1 is SQVTM and CDR2 is ANQGSEA. V trimming: 7 bases; J trimming: 5 bases; junction bases outside the gene matches: 6. The CDR3 extends over 13 amino acids. CDR3 sequence: CSAQGGRTGELFF. The CDR3 nucleotides read TGCAGCGCACAGGGGGGTAGGACCGGGGAGCTGTTTTTT.

At least ten counts were recorded for this clonotype. The chain combines TRBV3-1 with TRBJ2-2; 9 nucleotides align to TRBD2. The germline gives CDR1 LGHDT, CDR2 YNNKEL (reference sequence). This CDR3 is 16 amino acids long. J was trimmed by 4 bases and V by 4 bases; bases with no gene match: 7. CDR3 loop: CASSPRVAGVTGELFF. The CDR3 coding sequence is TGTGCCAGCAGCCCCCGCGTAGCGGGAGTCACCGGGGAGCTGTTTTTT.

This chain joins TRBV30 and TRBJ2-3; TRBD2 matches at 9 bases. Germline assignment: CDR1 GTSNPN and CDR2 SVGIG (reference sequence). The CDR3 totals 18 residues. V gave up 2 bases and J gave up 4 bases; unmatched junction bases: 16. The CDR3 sequence: CAWSPSWSSGIGADTQYF. CDR3 in DNA: TGTGCCTGGAGTCCCTCATGGTCTAGCGGGATTGGGGCAGATACGCAGTATTTT.

This clonotype showed up many times. The chain recombines TRBV6-1 with TRBJ2-7; 14 positions match TRBD2. Losses at the gene ends were 6 bases for V and 2 bases for J; bases not matched to a gene: 6. Germline loops: CDR1 MNHNS, CDR2 SASEGT. The CDR3 spans 16 residues. DNA of the CDR3: TGTGCCAGCAGCGGGACTAGCGGGGGCAAAACCTACGAGCAGTACTTC. Its protein is CASSGTSGGKTYEQYF.

This clonotype has ten or more counts. Possible read error: a much larger clone is one base away. The V and J genes are TRBV3-1 and TRBJ1-1; D uncertain. CDR1 and CDR2 (germline): LGHDT, YNNKEL (reference sequence). The CDR3 extends over 13 amino acids. The CDR3 protein is CASGQDMGSEAFF. In DNA, the CDR3 is TGTGCCAGCGGCCAAGATATGGGAAGCGAAGCTTTCTTT.